A selection of T cell receptor beta chains follows, all from one sample in a study of T-cell memory formation after mild COVID-19. TCRdb analysed the 5' RACE reads with MiXCR anew, one entry per CDR3 protein. The sample consists of 90,000 to 120,000 distinct CDR3 sequences, about 15% of them appearing once. The material sequenced was PBMCs or a T cell subset sorted from them (not recorded which). These TCRs come from a young man who had mild COVID-19 (a few samples of this study predate the infection). Cell type and time point are not known. Each CDR3 is given with its conserved first and last residue. The D gene is left open where the match is weak. Not every row has a clone size; where given, it reads once, few, many or a size class.

>TRBJ2-7|TRBV5-4|few|TRBD1
CASSSLEGTGLNSYEQYF
TGTGCCAGCAGCTCCCTGGAGGGGACAGGACTGAACTCCTACGAGCAGTACTTC
>TRBJ1-2|TRBV25-1|.|.
CASSKNRVPYGYTF
TGTGCCAGCAGTAAAAACCGGGTGCCCTATGGCTACACCTTC
>TRBJ2-1|TRBV7-3|few|TRBD2
CASSTTGGDNEQFF
TGTGCCAGCAGCACGACGGGAGGGGACAATGAGCAGTTCTTC
>TRBJ2-7|TRBV18|.|.
CASSPVGHEQYF
TGTGCCAGCTCGCCGGTCGGACACGAGCAGTACTTC
>TRBJ1-2|TRBV7-9|.|.
CASSLSQQRGYGYTF
TGTGCCAGCAGCTTGAGTCAGCAGAGGGGCTATGGCTACACCTTC
>TRBJ2-1|TRBV15|.|TRBD2
CATSRGTSGLYNEQFF
TGTGCCACCAGCAGAGGGACTAGCGGGTTATACAATGAGCAGTTCTTC
>TRBJ2-1|TRBV5-5|.|TRBD2
CASSLSATSGGLYNEQFF
TGTGCCAGCAGCCTCTCAGCGACTAGCGGGGGCCTATACAATGAGCAGTTCTTC
>TRBJ2-5|TRBV18|.|.
CASSPPELADQETQYF
TGTGCCAGCTCACCACCGGAGCTAGCCGACCAAGAGACCCAGTACTTC
>TRBJ1-1|TRBV9|many|.
CASSVAPWGAMNTEAFF
TGTGCCAGCAGCGTAGCCCCTTGGGGGGCCATGAACACTGAAGCTTTCTTT
>TRBJ1-1|TRBV5-4|.|.
CASSAGQQPLPRAFF
TGTGCCAGCAGCGCGGGACAACAACCCCTCCCAAGAGCTTTCTTT
>TRBJ2-3|TRBV5-1|few|.
CASSLEPDGATDTQYF
TGCGCCAGCAGCTTGGAACCCGATGGGGCCACAGATACGCAGTATTTT
>TRBJ2-3|TRBV5-1|.|TRBD2
CASSPGLAGGTDTQYF
TGCGCCAGCAGCCCCGGACTAGCGGGGGGCACAGATACGCAGTATTTT
>TRBJ2-1|TRBV3-1|many|.
CASSQVQVSYNEQFF
TGTGCCAGCAGCCAAGTACAGGTGTCCTACAATGAGCAGTTCTTC
>TRBJ2-7|TRBV6-5|.|TRBD1
CASSSTGSYEQYF
TGTGCCAGCAGTTCGACAGGGTCGTACGAGCAGTACTTC
>TRBJ2-7|TRBV10-3|few|.
CASTEGTYEQYF
TGTGCCTCAACGGAGGGGACCTACGAGCAGTACTTC
>TRBJ2-5|TRBV11-2|few|.
CASRTARQETQYF
TGTGCCAGCAGGACCGCGAGGCAAGAGACCCAGTACTTC
>TRBJ1-1|TRBV5-5|many|.
CASSEGAPGGTEAFF
TGTGCCAGCAGCGAGGGCGCTCCGGGGGGCACTGAAGCTTTCTTT
>TRBJ2-4|TRBV9|few|TRBD2
CASSVDSERGVKNIQYF
TGTGCCAGCAGCGTAGATTCGGAGCGGGGGGTAAAAAACATTCAGTACTTC
>TRBJ2-5|TRBV5-4|.|TRBD2
CASGLRLAGRSETQYF
TGTGCCAGCGGCCTCCGACTAGCGGGGAGGTCAGAGACCCAGTACTTC
>TRBJ1-1|TRBV29-1|.|TRBD1
CSVEFRGREAFF
TGCAGCGTTGAATTCAGGGGGCGCGAAGCTTTCTTT
>TRBJ2-2|TRBV12-3/TRBV12-4|many|.
CATRSWGNTGELFF
TGTGCCACGCGTAGCTGGGGGAACACCGGGGAGCTGTTTTTT
>TRBJ1-3|TRBV19|many|.
CASSVGSGNTIYF
TGTGCCAGTAGCGTTGGCTCTGGAAACACCATATATTTT